Below, 8 T cell receptor beta chains from the same sample are listed, as sequenced in a study of T-cell reconstitution after alpha-beta-depleted transplantation in children. A library of TCRbeta sequences, prepared with unique molecular identifiers, was generated. TCRdb reprocessed the PCR reads via MiXCR and lists one record per CDR3 protein. The data show about a million distinct CDR3 sequences, about 29% seen once. The sequencing used PBMCs, mostly from graft donor cells, collected 360 days after TCRalphabeta/CD19-depleted stem cell transplant. Source of these receptors: a boy younger than two who had a stem cell transplant for SCID, so the T cells may come from the graft donor.

The genes are TRBV7-7 and TRBJ2-2; D gene uncertain. Between the trimmed V and J ends, which lost 4 bases and 9 bases, there was a span of 15 bases. The CDR3 has 14 residues. Germline values: CDR1 SSHAT, CDR2 FNYEAQ (reference sequence). The CDR3 loop reads CASSSSASRRELFF. Written as DNA, the CDR3 is TGTGCCAGCAGCTCTTCTGCCTCCCGTCGGGAGCTGTTTTTT. The entire variable domain, with the rest obtained from reference TRBV7-7 and TRBJ2-2, is as follows: GAGVSQSPRYKVTKRGQDVTLRCDPISSHATLYWYQQALGQGPEFLTYFNYEAQPDKSGLPSDRFSAERPEGSISTLTIQRTEQRDSAMYRCASSSSASRRELFFGEGSRLTVL.

The rearrangement links TRBV29-1 to TRBJ2-7; D may be TRBD1 (5 bases). The CDR3 covers 11 residues. The V end was cut by 7 bases, the J end by 3 bases, with 10 bases between. Germline loops: CDR1 SQVTM, CDR2 ANQGSEA. The CDR3 reads CSGQRGYEQYF. The CDR3 nucleotides read TGCAGCGGCCAAAGGGGCTACGAGCAGTACTTC.

This clonotype was seen more than once but under ten times. V gene TRBV29-1 combines with J gene TRBJ2-6; maybe TRBD1 (5 bases). The V end lost 4 bases, the J end lost 4 bases, and 8 bases lay between the germline ends. CDR1 is SQVTM, CDR2 ANQGSEA, per germline. The CDR3 is 13 amino acids. The CDR3 here is CSVAQAGANVLTF. CDR3 sequence (DNA): TGCAGCGTTGCACAGGCCGGGGCCAACGTCCTGACTTTC.

This clonotype was picked up a small number of times. The chain has TRBV4-3 and TRBJ2-3; D perhaps matches TRBD1 (6 bases). The CDR3 totals 16 residues. The V and J ends lost 0 bases and 3 bases respectively, with 13 bases between them. CDR1 and CDR2 from the germline V gene are LGHNA and YSLEER. CDR3 in DNA: TGCGCCAGCAGCCAAGAGAGGGCAGGGGATACAGATACGCAGTATTTT. Translating gives CASSQERAGDTDTQYF.

This clonotype was detected a few times. The rearrangement uses TRBV5-1 and TRBJ1-2; TRBD1 matches at 7 bases. The CDR3 totals 16 residues. In germline, CDR1 is SGHRS, CDR2 YFSETQ. Trimming took 1 base from V and 8 from J; bases not matched to a gene: 14. CDR3 in amino acids: CASSLRQGPNLGGYTF. The DNA for the CDR3 is TGCGCCAGCAGCTTGCGACAGGGCCCCAACCTAGGGGGCTACACCTTC.

This clonotype was seen a few times. J is TRBJ2-3 and V is TRBV5-1, with D perhaps given as TRBD1 or TRBD2 (5 bases each). Germline V gene data show CDR1 as SGHRS and CDR2 as YFSETQ. The CDR3 runs 19 residues. V lost 4 bases and J 2 bases, leaving 26 bases between the germline ends. The CDR3 nucleotides are TGCGCCAGCAGCCACGGACGGGACCCAGTCGACATCTACACAGATACGCAGTATTTT. Protein sequence: CASSHGRDPVDIYTDTQYF.

The table lists this clonotype with a count of one. V gene TRBV20-1 combines with J gene TRBJ2-1; TRBD2 agrees at 9 bases. The CDR3 is 14 amino acids. V gave up 5 bases and J gave up 8 bases; unmatched junction bases: 10. Germline loops: CDR1 DFQATT, CDR2 SNEGSKA (reference sequence). The CDR3 region is CSAGVGLAFDEQFF. Written as DNA, the CDR3 is TGCAGTGCTGGGGTCGGACTAGCGTTCGATGAGCAGTTCTTC.

The chain recombines TRBV13 with TRBJ2-1; no reliable D call. This CDR3 region has 13 residues. V lost 7 bases, J lost 9 bases, and 16 bases lay in between. Germline V gene lookup returns CDR1 PRHDT and CDR2 FYEKMQ (reference sequence). In DNA, the CDR3 is TGTGCCAGCACCATCTTCCTAGAAGGTGAGCAGTTCTTC. Residues: CASTIFLEGEQFF.